The T cell receptor beta chain under discussion was sequenced for a study of blood T cell repertoires in COVID-19. As for the study in general: The analysed material was cDNA or gDNA that came from T cells, B-cell-depleted T cells, or PBMCs.

In the original workflow: Amplification of reference gene primers provided the estimated nucleated cell counts. Assay used: immunoSEQ multiplex PCR; TCRdb lists only in-frame clones, some missing. V and J calls and clone size are given by that table; D and trimming were obtained from the DNA. Counted here are around 330,000 clones, about 91% occurring once; the ten biggest clones make up roughly 8.9%. Germline V gene lookup returns CDR1 SGDLS and CDR2 YYNGEE. The CDR3 length is 16 residues. J lost 5 bases, V lost 0 bases, and 7 bases had no gene match. The study assigned cohorts using participant-reported clinical history. Resolution of symptoms, clearance, or two negative PCRs was present in recovered Cohort 3 donors.

This chain connects TRBV9 to TRBJ2-5; 10 bases line up with TRBD2. The source material was PBMCs or T cells enriched from blood (not recorded which). This clonotype was sampled from a woman aged 40 to 49 who had recovered from COVID-19. CDR3 sequence (DNA): TGTGCCAGCAGCGTAGAGGGGCTAGCGGGAGAGGAGACCCAGTACTTC. Its protein product is CASSVEGLAGEETQYF.